These 5 T cell receptor beta chains share one sample of origin, sequenced in a study of blood T cell repertoires in COVID-19. TCRdb's copy holds only in-frame clones and misses some; the assay was immunoSEQ multiplex PCR. The sample yields 60,000 or so clones, roughly 80% seen once. Sequenced: peripheral blood. These receptors originate from a human donor in a cohort sampled during active COVID-19.

The V gene is TRBV11-3, the J gene TRBJ1-1, with D hard to call. Germline V CDR1 and CDR2: SGHNT, YENEEA. Trimming cost V 7 bases and J 0 bases, with 12 bases left between them. The CDR3 spans 14 residues. CDR3 sequence (DNA): TGTGCCAGCACCAAGCCCCAGGTGAACACTGAAGCTTTCTTT. Protein: CASTKPQVNTEAFF.

V is TRBV7-2 and J is TRBJ2-1; TRBD1 matches at 7 bases. The V gene end was trimmed by 5 bases and the J gene end by 3 bases; junction bases not matched to a gene: 7. This CDR3 contains 15 residues. CDR1 and CDR2 from the germline V gene are SGHTA and FQGNSA. CDR3 sequence reads: CASSNPGQSYNEQFF. CDR3 bases: TGTGCCAGCAGCAACCCGGGACAGAGCTACAATGAGCAGTTCTTC.

The V and J genes are TRBV6-6 and TRBJ1-5; D is ambiguous. Germline V CDR1 and CDR2: MNHNY, SVGAGI (reference sequence). V lost 6 bases and J 5 bases, leaving 11 bases between the germline ends. The CDR3 is made up of 13 amino acids. The CDR3 reads CASSQSLDQPQHF. CDR3 DNA sequence: TGTGCCAGCAGCCAATCTTTAGATCAGCCCCAGCATTTT.

By frequency in the sample, this clone is medium-sized. The V and J genes are TRBV4-1 and TRBJ2-5; 11 positions agree with TRBD1. This CDR3 contains 18 residues. Germline V gene data show CDR1 as MGHRA and CDR2 as YSYEKL. J was trimmed by 3 bases and V by 0 bases; bases with no gene match: 9. The CDR3 loop reads CASSQDPGQGALEETQYF. The CDR3 DNA is TGCGCCAGCAGCCAAGATCCAGGACAGGGGGCTTTAGAAGAGACCCAGTACTTC.

This chain uses TRBV6-2 or TRBV6-3 with TRBJ2-2, with D possibly TRBD2 on 6 matching bases. The CDR3 spans 15 residues. V lost 5 bases and J lost 4, with 14 bases in between. CDR1 is MNHEY and CDR2 is SVGEGT in the germline V gene. The CDR3 loop reads CASSPGVSLTGELFF. The CDR3 DNA reads TGTGCCAGCAGTCCGGGGGTCAGCCTCACCGGGGAGCTGTTTTTT.